The next 27 T cell receptor beta chains were all read from a single sample in a study of memory CD4+ T cells and cytomegalovirus serostatus. Generated by immunoSEQ multiplex PCR, the TCRdb table keeps only in-frame clones and is missing some. The sample includes 50,000 to 65,000 clones, 80% to 85% of them seen just once. The sort gate was single viable CD3+CD4+CD8-CD45RO+ cells for memory CD4+ T cells. Sequenced material: memory CD4+ T cells from blood. These receptors originate from an adult in good health and CMV-seropositive.

The gene calls are TRBV4-1 and TRBJ1-5; no firm D call. Deletions cut 0 bases from V and 5 bases from J, with 20 bases between. Germline CDR1 is MGHRA and CDR2 is YSYEKL. There are 18 residues in the CDR3. For the CDR3, the DNA is TGCGCCAGCAGCCAAGACGAGCTTACCACAGCGGATGATCAGCCCCAGCATTTT. Protein: CASSQDELTTADDQPQHF.

The chain recombines TRBV5-1 with TRBJ1-2; D is undetermined. The germline gives CDR1 SGHRS, CDR2 YFSETQ. The CDR3 consists of 15 residues. V lost 0 bases to trimming and J lost 2 bases, with 11 bases between them. The CDR3 coding sequence is TGCGCCAGCAGCTTGGGGGCCAGCGGGAACTATGGCTACACCTTC. As protein: CASSLGASGNYGYTF.

The V call is TRBV11-2, the J call TRBJ2-7; TRBD2 agrees at 8 bases. Germline loops: CDR1 SGHAT, CDR2 FQNNGV. This CDR3 region has 15 residues. The V segment lost 3 bases and the J segment 7 bases; nucleotides outside the gene matches: 11. In DNA, the CDR3 is TGTGCCAGCAGCTTGGCGGGGGGCTCCGGGTGGGAGCAGTACTTC. This gives the protein CASSLAGGSGWEQYF.

This clone was detected a few times. The chain uses TRBV9 and TRBJ1-1, with D unresolved. The CDR3 has 14 amino acids. Germline lookup yields CDR1 SGDLS and CDR2 YYNGEE. The V gene lost 4 bases and the J gene lost 2 bases, with 12 bases spanning the gap. CDR3 DNA sequence: TGTGCCAGCAGCCCAGGACTGGGAAACACTGAAGCTTTCTTT. Encoded protein: CASSPGLGNTEAFF.

The rearrangement uses TRBV7-2 and TRBJ1-3, with a tentative D call TRBD1 (5 bases). CDR1 and CDR2 from the germline V gene are SGHTA and FQGNSA. The CDR3 runs 15 residues. Trimming shortened V by 8 bases and J by 0 bases, and 14 bases separated the two germline ends. The CDR3 nucleotides read TGTGCCAGCGGGAGGGACTCGAGCTCTGGAAACACCATATATTTT. Translated: CASGRDSSSGNTIYF.

This chain links TRBV6-1 with TRBJ2-3; 13 nucleotides match TRBD2. The V gene end was trimmed by 4 bases and the J gene end by 3 bases; junction bases not matched to a gene: 4. The CDR3 is 16 amino acids. The germline CDR1 and CDR2 sequences are MNHNS and SASEGT. The CDR3 region is CASSATSGGGTDTQYF. The CDR3 DNA sequence: TGTGCCAGCAGTGCTACTAGCGGGGGGGGGACAGATACGCAGTATTTT.

The rearrangement uses TRBV11-2 and TRBJ1-2, with D unclear. Looked up from germline, CDR1 is SGHAT and CDR2 is FQNNGV. The CDR3 consists of 11 residues. Trimming took 4 bases from V and 8 from J, leaving 8 bases between them. The CDR3 is CASSSLQGYTF. CDR3 DNA: TGTGCCAGCAGCTCCCTTCAGGGCTACACCTTC.

This clone has just one count. V gene TRBV11-1 combines with J gene TRBJ2-7; 11 bases agree with TRBD1. This CDR3 contains 15 residues. CDR1 and CDR2 (germline): SGHAT, FQDESV (reference sequence). The junction had 5 bases not matched to a gene; V was cut back by 5 bases and J by 2 bases. For the CDR3, the DNA is TGTGCCAGCAGCGTGCCGGGACAGGGGGCCTACGAGCAGTACTTC. Amino acids: CASSVPGQGAYEQYF.

The chain combines TRBV15 with TRBJ1-5, with 8 positions matching TRBD1. Germline V CDR1 and CDR2: LNHNV, YYDKDF (reference sequence). This CDR3 is 16 amino acids long. The V segment lost 0 bases and the J segment 5 bases; nucleotides outside the gene matches: 6. CDR3 in DNA: TGTGCCACCAGCAGAGATAGGACAGGGTTGTATCAGCCCCAGCATTTT. It translates to CATSRDRTGLYQPQHF.

The sample holds one count of this clone. The chain has TRBV27 and TRBJ2-5; 10 positions agree with TRBD1. Germline CDR1 is MNHEY and CDR2 is SMNVEV (reference sequence). V was pared by 4 bases and J by 5 bases, with 10 bases of the junction left unmatched. CDR3 length: 16 amino acids. CDR3 nucleotides: TGTGCCAGCAGTTCTCCTCGGACAGGGGGTAGGGAGACCCAGTACTTC. Its translation is CASSSPRTGGRETQYF.

J is TRBJ2-5 and V is TRBV5-1; no reliable D call. Deletions cut 2 bases from V and 1 base from J, with 12 bases between. Per germline, CDR1 SGHRS and CDR2 YFSETQ. The CDR3 loop spans 15 amino acids. CDR3: CASSLGGQLQETQYF. The DNA for the CDR3 is TGCGCCAGCAGCTTAGGCGGTCAGCTCCAAGAGACCCAGTACTTC.

This clone is labeled as medium-sized. The chain combines TRBV27 with TRBJ2-7, with D unclear. Looked up from germline, CDR1 is MNHEY and CDR2 is SMNVEV (reference sequence). The germline V and J ends were trimmed by 0 bases and 4 bases, with 7 bases remaining between them. This CDR3 has 13 residues. The CDR3 here is CASSLSRLYEQYF. The CDR3 bases are TGTGCCAGCAGTTTATCGAGACTTTACGAGCAGTACTTC.

The rearrangement uses TRBV19 and TRBJ2-3, with TRBD2 matching 7 bases. The length of the CDR3 is 15 residues. With 3 bases clipped from V and 3 bases from J, the junction kept 6 bases outside the gene matches. The V gene's germline CDR1 is LNHDA and CDR2 SQIVND (reference sequence). CDR3 in amino acids: CASSMGRGFTDTQYF. The CDR3 coding sequence is TGTGCCAGTAGTATGGGGCGGGGGTTTACAGATACGCAGTATTTT.

V usage is TRBV10-3 and J usage is TRBJ2-5; 8 nucleotides match TRBD1. Per the germline V gene, CDR1 is ENHRY and CDR2 is SYGVKD. V shed 2 bases, J shed 2 bases, and the junction held 1 base outside the gene matches. CDR3 length equals 14 residues. CDR3: CAISEGDRQETQYF. The CDR3 coding sequence is TGTGCCATCAGTGAGGGGGACAGGCAAGAGACCCAGTACTTC.

The J gene is TRBJ1-3, the V gene TRBV28; 8 nucleotides match TRBD1. Losses at the gene ends were 5 bases for V and 3 bases for J; bases not matched to a gene: 6. This CDR3 spans 15 amino acids. CDR1 and CDR2 from the germline V gene are MDHEN and SYDVKM. Here the CDR3 DNA reads TGTGCCAGCAGTCTATCAGGGGGCGGTGGAAACACCATATATTTT. It translates to CASSLSGGGGNTIYF.

The chain combines TRBV6-6 with TRBJ2-7; D gene unclear. Germline-derived CDR1 and CDR2 are MNHNY and SVGAGI (reference sequence). V lost 7 bases, J lost 3 bases, and 13 bases lay in between. CDR3 length: 13 amino acids. DNA for the CDR3: TGTGCCAGCAAGCACAAGACCGACTACGAGCAGTACTTC. Translating it yields CASKHKTDYEQYF.

By proportion, this clone is medium-sized. The rearrangement links TRBV5-4 to TRBJ1-4; D is perhaps TRBD1 (5 bases). The CDR3 totals 15 residues. Trimming took 0 bases from V and 11 from J, leaving 17 bases between them. In germline, CDR1 is SGHNT, CDR2 YYREEE (reference sequence). The CDR3 here is CASSLAPGTEYKLFF. The DNA for the CDR3 is TGTGCCAGCAGCTTGGCCCCCGGGACGGAGTATAAACTGTTTTTT.

V usage is TRBV7-9 and J usage is TRBJ2-5, with TRBD2 matching 10 bases. From germline, CDR1 is SEHNR and CDR2 FQNEAQ (reference sequence). The CDR3 spans 14 residues. V was pared by 3 bases and J by 5 bases, with 3 bases of the junction left unmatched. This CDR3 is CASSFPSGSETQYF. The CDR3 coding sequence is TGTGCCAGCAGCTTCCCTAGCGGGAGTGAGACCCAGTACTTC.

This clone was seen a single time. V and J are TRBV4-2 and TRBJ2-7; no reliable D call. Germline CDR1 and CDR2: LGHNA and YNFKEQ. CDR3 length: 13 amino acids. V was shortened by 0 bases and J by 3 bases, with 6 bases between the two germline ends. For the CDR3, the DNA is TGTGCCAGCAGCCAAGATTGGGACTACGAGCAGTACTTC. This gives the protein CASSQDWDYEQYF.

This clone was seen a handful of times. This rearrangement joins TRBV10-3 to TRBJ2-3; possible D gene TRBD2, 5 bases. Germline CDR1 is ENHRY and CDR2 is SYGVKD. The CDR3 has 13 amino acids. Trimming stripped 4 bases from V and 8 bases from J, with 13 bases between. This chain's CDR3 is CAISAPRDPTQYF. The CDR3 DNA sequence: TGTGCCATCAGTGCGCCCCGGGATCCTACGCAGTATTTT.

This clone was recorded once. This chain uses TRBV5-1 with TRBJ1-1, with 7 bases aligning to TRBD1. CDR3 length: 16 amino acids. J was trimmed by 0 bases and V by 0 bases; bases with no gene match: 5. Looked up from germline, CDR1 is SGHRS and CDR2 is YFSETQ. CDR3 sequence (DNA): TGCGCCAGCAGCTTGGGGGCAGGGGGTATGAACACTGAAGCTTTCTTT. This gives the protein CASSLGAGGMNTEAFF.

The V and J genes are TRBV19 and TRBJ1-6; the D is unclear. Trimming stripped 7 bases from V and 9 bases from J, with 13 bases between. Germline lookup yields CDR1 LNHDA and CDR2 SQIVND (reference sequence). This CDR3 contains 13 residues. This CDR3 reads CASNKDVGSPLHF. CDR3 coding DNA: TGTGCCAGTAACAAGGACGTGGGTTCACCCCTCCACTTT.

The genes are TRBV9 and TRBJ2-1; TRBD2 matches at 10 bases. V shed 0 bases and J 4 bases; nucleotides not matched to a gene: 16. In germline, CDR1 is SGDLS, CDR2 YYNGEE. The CDR3 consists of 20 residues. Here the CDR3 reads CASSVAQGRGRTSGYNEQFF. CDR3 coding DNA: TGTGCCAGCAGCGTAGCGCAGGGGAGGGGTAGGACTAGCGGTTACAATGAGCAGTTCTTC.

The chain couples TRBV27 to TRBJ2-3; TRBD2 aligns across 10 bases. The length of the CDR3 is 18 residues. V lost 6 bases, J lost 2 bases, and 14 bases stayed unmatched. The germline V gene has CDR1 MNHEY and CDR2 SMNVEV (reference sequence). CDR3 coding DNA: TGTGCCAGCAGCATAGGGAGTCTAGCGGGGGCCTACACAGATACGCAGTATTTT. The encoded protein is CASSIGSLAGAYTDTQYF.

This rearrangement joins TRBV5-1 to TRBJ1-2; TRBD1 aligns across 7 bases. The CDR3 covers 15 residues. V gave up 0 bases and J gave up 4 bases; unmatched junction bases: 6. The germline gives CDR1 SGHRS, CDR2 YFSETQ. In nucleotides, the CDR3 is TGCGCCAGCAGCTTGGATGGACAGGCCCTCTATGGCTACACCTTC. This translates into CASSLDGQALYGYTF.

The rearrangement links TRBV18 to TRBJ2-1; D unresolved. The CDR3 is 15 amino acids. The germline CDR1 and CDR2 sequences are KGHSH and LQKENI. V gave up 3 bases and J gave up 0 bases, with 9 bases separating them. CDR3 residues: CASSPRRSSYNEQFF. CDR3 nucleotides: TGTGCCAGCTCACCCCGACGGAGCTCCTACAATGAGCAGTTCTTC.

CDR3 coding DNA: TGTGCCAGCAGTGAAGTGGGGGGCGCAGGGAAACTGTTTTTT. This gives the protein CASSEVGGAGKLFF. This chain links TRBV6-1 with TRBJ1-4; maybe TRBD1 (6 bases). V was pared by 1 base and J by 11 bases, with 14 bases between. Germline V gene data show CDR1 as MNHNS and CDR2 as SASEGT. The CDR3 loop spans 14 amino acids.